This T cell receptor beta chain was identified during a study of shared clonotypes between healthy human individuals. On the study more broadly: Per-donor plates numbered three CD4 naive, three CD4 memory, two CD8 naive and one CD8 memory. Study conclusions and caveats: The donor pool, a small one, limited the genetic and exposure-history diversity represented. Memory subsets generally showed lower estimated richness than naive subsets.

Deep was the level used in running the assay. Clones were read by immunoSEQ multiplex PCR, and TCRdb kept only the in-frame ones, dropping some. Of millions of clones listed, about 95% are singletons. V gave up 8 bases and J gave up 2 bases; unmatched junction bases: 5. The CDR3 runs 16 residues. Germline V gene lookup returns CDR1 SNHLY and CDR2 FYNNEI. On this clone itself: Its antigen is still unknown.

Positively selected for CCR7, the CD45RO-negative cells used as naive CD8 cells excluded terminally differentiated effector memory CD45RA+ cells. Sequenced: naive CD8+ T cells sorted from blood. This receptor was obtained from a man aged 18 to 30 in good health. The genes are TRBV2 and TRBJ2-6, with 11 bases matching TRBD1. The CDR3 here is CASVPGQGAGANVLTF. DNA of the CDR3: TGTGCCAGCGTCCCGGGACAGGGGGCTGGGGCCAACGTCCTGACTTTC.